This TCR beta chain was sequenced for a study of PD-1 blockade in classical Hodgkin lymphoma. Study-wide points: TCR diversity rose significantly by C4D1 in CD4+ but not CD8+ cells. Complete responders matched newly diagnosed patients in baseline diversity.

All the patients suffered relapse after autologous stem cell transplantation, and brentuximab vedotin exposure differed. Profiled with immunoSEQ multiplex PCR; TCRdb holds only in-frame clones, not every one. The data show about 18,000 clones, with around 80% seen just once and approximately 25% held by the top ten. The table lists this clone with a few counts. What it binds is unknown. Trimming removed 7 bases from V and 1 base from J; junction bases left unmatched: 12. CDR3 length: 15 residues. In germline, CDR1 is SQVTM, CDR2 ANQGSEA. Sequenced here: peripheral blood mononuclear cells (PBMCs), sampled at baseline. The TCR sequence derives from a human donor with classical Hodgkin lymphoma. The chain joins TRBV29-1 to TRBJ1-1; 7 bases agree with TRBD1. CDR3 in DNA: TGCAGCGCAATTCTGCGACAGGGCCAGAACACTGAAGCTTTCTTT. As protein: CSAILRQGQNTEAFF.